Described below is a single TCR beta chain sequence and its context. This specimen comes from a study of blood T cell repertoires in COVID-19. The table came from immunoSEQ multiplex PCR; TCRdb's copy has only in-frame clones and leaves some out. The sample carries around 190,000 clones, 70% to 90% recorded once. Sequenced material: peripheral blood. The clonotype was recovered from a man younger than 45 with acute or convalescent COVID-19.

CDR3: CASSIRDRLNSRWSNQPQHF. The CDR3 nucleotides read TGTGCCAGTAGTATTCGGGACAGGCTCAATAGTCGATGGAGCAATCAGCCCCAGCATTTT. The rearrangement links TRBV19 to TRBJ1-5; TRBD1 agrees at 8 bases. Germline-derived CDR1 and CDR2 are LNHDA and SQIVND (reference sequence). The CDR3 spans 20 residues. V trimming: 3 bases; J trimming: 1 base; junction bases outside the gene matches: 17.